This T cell receptor beta chain is drawn from a study of blood T cell repertoires in COVID-19 (dated by TCRdb to 2020 to 2021). General notes on the study: The collaborator samples originated in the United States, Italy and Spain and spanned the acute and convalescent phases of COVID-19. The prospective study material was composed of cDNA or gDNA derived from T cells, B-cell-depleted T cells, or PBMCs. Deeply sampled blood TCRbeta repertoires from subjects exposed to, actively infected with, or recovered from COVID-19 were included in the dataset. The repertoires were made available in a free public database intended to serve as a resource for research on the immune response to SARS-CoV-2. Samples came from the ongoing ImmuneRACE study (first 160 participants) plus 1,254 subjects from 6 global collaborators. Nearly every sample came with metadata listing a de-identified subject ID, COVID-19 status, age in years and sex. Where available, HLA class I and class II types were obtained from metadata supplied by the sample provider rather than from assay-based typing. General findings and caveats noted by the study authors: How much clinical and demographic metadata was included differed by source and by participant, and the metadata was provided uncurated.

The immunoSEQ Assay, a bias-controlled multiplex PCR, was used to amplify TCRbeta CDR3 regions from genomic DNA. The published analysis was carried out like this. Nucleated cell counts per sample were estimated from amplification of reference gene primers within the assay. To quantify the absolute abundance of each unique TCRbeta CDR3 rearrangement, sequence reads were collapsed and filtered. For each sample, productive Simpson clonality was calculated as the square root of Simpson's diversity index across productive rearrangements. This immuneACCESS table, as held by TCRdb, lists in-frame sequences with V and J called but not all clones. Of the missing ones, under half trace to an unresolved V gene in checked studies; the others have no known cause. V, J and clone size reflect that table, while D and trimming were determined from the DNA. The sample yields roughly 250,000 clones; more than 70% were counted once. Jointly, the top ten make up 2% to 2.5% of the sample.

As for this clone: Its antigen specificity is not known. The input lacks base qualities; no much larger clone sits a single base away.

A second Seattle source provided samples from volunteer blood donors who had recovered from COVID-19. Collaborating institutions collected whole blood in K2EDTA tubes following their own protocols. For TCRbeta analysis, collaborator samples were shipped as frozen whole blood, as isolated PBMCs, or as DNA extracted from either sample type. The CDR3 spans 16 residues, from the cysteine through the phenylalanine. Only CDR3 DNA is held: 48 bases, read in frame from base 1. The trim is 0 bases for V and 4 bases for J, with a gap of 13 bases between the germline ends. Reading the germline V gene (reference sequence) gives CDR1 LNHNV and CDR2 YYDKDF.

The TCR was taken from a woman in her thirties or forties who had recovered from COVID-19. The chain is made from TRBV15 and TRBJ1-3, with an unclear D gene assignment. The sample comprised peripheral blood. DNA sequence: TGTGCCACCAGCAGAGATCGGAGGGAAATCGGAAACACCATATATTTT. The resulting protein is CATSRDRREIGNTIYF.